This T cell receptor (beta chain) was sequenced in a study of technical replicates of blood from several donors. Germline V CDR1 and CDR2: SGHRS, YFSETQ. Trimming pared 4 bases from V and 5 bases from J, leaving 16 bases between. The CDR3 length is 14 residues. Clones were sequenced by immunoSEQ multiplex PCR, and TCRdb holds only the in-frame ones, with some missing. Of 6,000 to 7,000 clones listed, almost 97% were seen once; the top ten hold about 7.3%. The chain carries TRBV5-1 and TRBJ2-7; D is perhaps TRBD2 (6 bases). This clonotype originated in a human donor in good health. Material for sequencing was PBMCs. Written as DNA, the CDR3 is TGCGCCAGCAGCCCTGGGCGGGGCACCGACGAGCAGTACTTC. It translates to CASSPGRGTDEQYF.